These T cell receptor beta chains were read from a single sample in a study of blood T cell repertoires in COVID-19. Using immunoSEQ multiplex PCR, the repertoire was profiled, and TCRdb retains in-frame clones only, with some absent. The repertoire consists of over 200,000 clones, with less than 85% occurring once and the leading ten covering 1.8%. Input material: PBMCs or T cells enriched from blood (not recorded which). The receptors derive from a man aged 60-69 years who had recovered from COVID-19. CDR3s include the opening cysteine and the closing phenylalanine or tryptophan. A D gene is named only where the DNA matches it firmly. Rows give clone size only sometimes, using once, few, many, or a class for an expanded clone.

cdr3_length: 16
d_call: TRBD1
j_call: TRBJ2-7
v_call: TRBV5-1
clone_size: few
cdr3_nt: TGCGCCAGCAGCTTGGAGACAGGGGTTGCCCCCTACGAGCAGTACTTC
cdr3_aa: CASSLETGVAPYEQYF

cdr3_length: 14
d_call: NA
j_call: TRBJ2-7
v_call: TRBV7-2
clone_size: NA
cdr3_nt: TGTGCCAGCAGCCTAATGATCCGGGGTGACGAGCAGTACTTC
cdr3_aa: CASSLMIRGDEQYF

cdr3_length: 15
d_call: NA
j_call: TRBJ1-1
v_call: TRBV9
clone_size: NA
cdr3_nt: TGTGCCAGCAGCCCCTCCATCTCGGGGAACACTGAAGCTTTCTTT
cdr3_aa: CASSPSISGNTEAFF

cdr3_length: 13
d_call: NA
j_call: TRBJ2-5
v_call: TRBV4-3
clone_size: few
cdr3_nt: TGCGCCAGCAGCCAAGATCTTCGGGAGACCCAGTACTTC
cdr3_aa: CASSQDLRETQYF

cdr3_length: 15
d_call: NA
j_call: TRBJ2-7
v_call: TRBV18
clone_size: NA
cdr3_nt: TGTGCCAGCTCACCGAGAGAGGGCTTCTCCTACGAGCAGTACTTC
cdr3_aa: CASSPREGFSYEQYF

cdr3_length: 15
d_call: TRBD2
j_call: TRBJ2-4
v_call: TRBV19
clone_size: once
cdr3_nt: TGTGCCAGTAGTATCAGGCTAGCGGAAAGAAACATTCAGTACTTC
cdr3_aa: CASSIRLAERNIQYF

cdr3_length: 14
d_call: TRBD1
j_call: TRBJ2-5
v_call: TRBV2
clone_size: NA
cdr3_nt: TGTGCCAGCCATGTAACAGGGGGCGCGGAGACCCAGTACTTC
cdr3_aa: CASHVTGGAETQYF

cdr3_length: 15
d_call: TRBD1
j_call: TRBJ1-4
v_call: TRBV7-2
clone_size: NA
cdr3_nt: TGTGCCAGCAGCGTTGACAGGGGGCTTAATGAAAAACTGTTTTTT
cdr3_aa: CASSVDRGLNEKLFF

cdr3_length: 14
d_call: NA
j_call: TRBJ2-2
v_call: TRBV11-3
clone_size: once
cdr3_nt: TGTGCCAGCAGCTTGGGGCGGAACACCGGGGAGCTGTTTTTT
cdr3_aa: CASSLGRNTGELFF

cdr3_length: 14
d_call: TRBD1
j_call: TRBJ1-2
v_call: TRBV7-2
clone_size: NA
cdr3_nt: TGTGCCAGCAGCTTAGCGGACAGGGCGCGGGGCTACACCTTC
cdr3_aa: CASSLADRARGYTF

cdr3_length: 12
d_call: NA
j_call: TRBJ2-7
v_call: TRBV29-1
clone_size: NA
cdr3_nt: TGCAGCGTTCTGGACACCTCCTACGAGCAGTACTTC
cdr3_aa: CSVLDTSYEQYF

cdr3_length: 15
d_call: TRBD1
j_call: TRBJ2-1
v_call: TRBV2
clone_size: few
cdr3_nt: TGTGCCAGCAGCAAATCTCGGACAGGTGCCAATGAGCAGTTCTTC
cdr3_aa: CASSKSRTGANEQFF

cdr3_length: 17
d_call: TRBD1
j_call: TRBJ2-1
v_call: TRBV4-3
clone_size: NA
cdr3_nt: TGCGCCAGCAGCCAAGCCGGGACAGGGGGAAGATACAATGAGCAGTTCTTC
cdr3_aa: CASSQAGTGGRYNEQFF

cdr3_length: 15
d_call: TRBD1
j_call: TRBJ2-5
v_call: TRBV7-2
clone_size: NA
cdr3_nt: TGTGCCAGCAGCACAACCGGGACAGGGGAAGAGACCCAGTACTTC
cdr3_aa: CASSTTGTGEETQYF

cdr3_length: 13
d_call: TRBD1
j_call: TRBJ1-2
v_call: TRBV2
clone_size: NA
cdr3_nt: TGTGCCAGCAGGGGACAGGCAATCTATGGCTACACCTTC
cdr3_aa: CASRGQAIYGYTF

cdr3_length: 14
d_call: NA
j_call: TRBJ1-2
v_call: TRBV5-1
clone_size: once
cdr3_nt: TGCGCCAGCAGCTTGGCTTATGGAGACTATGGCTACACCTTC
cdr3_aa: CASSLAYGDYGYTF

cdr3_length: 15
d_call: TRBD1
j_call: TRBJ1-2
v_call: TRBV6-5
clone_size: NA
cdr3_nt: TGTGCCACCTTTCCAAGGACAGGAGCTAACTATGGCTACACCTTC
cdr3_aa: CATFPRTGANYGYTF